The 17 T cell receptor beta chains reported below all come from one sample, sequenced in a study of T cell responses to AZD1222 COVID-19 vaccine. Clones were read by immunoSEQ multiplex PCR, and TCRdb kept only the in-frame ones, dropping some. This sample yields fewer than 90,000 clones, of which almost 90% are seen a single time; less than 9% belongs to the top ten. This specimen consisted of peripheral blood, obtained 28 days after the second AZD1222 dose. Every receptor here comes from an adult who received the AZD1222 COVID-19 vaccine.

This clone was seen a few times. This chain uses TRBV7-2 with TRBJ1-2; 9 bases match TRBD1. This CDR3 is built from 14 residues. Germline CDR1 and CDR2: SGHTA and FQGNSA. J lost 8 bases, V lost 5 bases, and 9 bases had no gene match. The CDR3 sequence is CASSLYDRGRGYTF. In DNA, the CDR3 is TGTGCCAGCAGCCTATATGACAGGGGGAGGGGCTACACCTTC.

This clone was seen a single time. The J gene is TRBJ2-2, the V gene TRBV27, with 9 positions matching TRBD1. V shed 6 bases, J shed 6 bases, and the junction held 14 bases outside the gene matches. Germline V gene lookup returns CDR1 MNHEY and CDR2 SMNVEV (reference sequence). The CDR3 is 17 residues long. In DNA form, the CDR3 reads TGTGCCAGCAGCGCGAGGATCTCGGGACAGGGTGCCGGGGAGCTGTTTTTT. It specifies CASSARISGQGAGELFF.

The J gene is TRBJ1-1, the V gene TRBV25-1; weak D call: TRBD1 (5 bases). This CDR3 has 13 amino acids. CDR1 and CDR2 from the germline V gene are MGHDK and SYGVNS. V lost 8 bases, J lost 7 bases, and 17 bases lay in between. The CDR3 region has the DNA TGTGCCAGCGGGGGACCAAATCATGTTGAAGCTTTCTTT. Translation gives CASGGPNHVEAFF.

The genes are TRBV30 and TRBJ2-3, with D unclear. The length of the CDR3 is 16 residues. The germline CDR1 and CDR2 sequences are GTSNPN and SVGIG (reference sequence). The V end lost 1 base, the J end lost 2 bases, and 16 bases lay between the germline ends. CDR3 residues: CAWSETTLMFTDTQYF. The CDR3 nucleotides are TGTGCCTGGAGTGAGACAACCTTAATGTTCACAGATACGCAGTATTTT.

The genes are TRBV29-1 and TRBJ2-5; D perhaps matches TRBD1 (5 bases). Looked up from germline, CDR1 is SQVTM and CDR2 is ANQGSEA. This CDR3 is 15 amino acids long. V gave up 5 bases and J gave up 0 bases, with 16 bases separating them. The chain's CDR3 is CSVNPGNLDQETQYF. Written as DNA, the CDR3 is TGCAGCGTTAACCCAGGGAATCTGGACCAAGAGACCCAGTACTTC.

In nucleotides, the CDR3 is TGTGCCAGCAGGGGAGTGGCCCGGGTCAATGAGCAGTTCTTC. Translated, it gives CASRGVARVNEQFF. V is TRBV28 and J is TRBJ2-1; a weak D match, TRBD2 (5 bases). CDR1 is MDHEN, CDR2 SYDVKM, per germline. Trimming took off 6 bases at V and 6 bases at J, with 15 bases between the two ends. The CDR3 spans 14 residues.

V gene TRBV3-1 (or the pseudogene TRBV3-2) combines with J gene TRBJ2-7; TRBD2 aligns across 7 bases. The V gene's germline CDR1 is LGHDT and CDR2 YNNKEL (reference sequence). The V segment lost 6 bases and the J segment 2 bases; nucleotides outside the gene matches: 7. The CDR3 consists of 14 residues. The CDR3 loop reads CASRSGGKAYEQYF. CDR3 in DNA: TGTGCCAGCAGGTCGGGAGGCAAAGCCTACGAGCAGTACTTC.

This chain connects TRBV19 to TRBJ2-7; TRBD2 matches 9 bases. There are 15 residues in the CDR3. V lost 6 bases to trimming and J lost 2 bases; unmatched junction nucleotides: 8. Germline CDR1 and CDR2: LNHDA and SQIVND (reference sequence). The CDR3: CASRKLAGLTYEQYF. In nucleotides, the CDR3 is TGTGCCAGTAGGAAACTAGCGGGCCTAACCTACGAGCAGTACTTC.

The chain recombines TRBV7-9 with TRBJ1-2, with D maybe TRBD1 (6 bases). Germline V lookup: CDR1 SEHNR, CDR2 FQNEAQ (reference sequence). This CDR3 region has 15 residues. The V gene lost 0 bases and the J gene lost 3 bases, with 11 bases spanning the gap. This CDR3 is CASSLARGSHYGYTF. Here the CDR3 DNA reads TGTGCCAGCAGCTTAGCGAGGGGGAGTCACTATGGCTACACCTTC.

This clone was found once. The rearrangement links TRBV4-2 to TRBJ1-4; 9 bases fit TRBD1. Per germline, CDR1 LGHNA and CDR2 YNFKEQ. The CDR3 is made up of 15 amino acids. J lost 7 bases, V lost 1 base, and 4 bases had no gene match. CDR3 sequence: CASSQGGQGIEKLFF. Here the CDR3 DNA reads TGTGCCAGCAGCCAAGGGGGACAGGGAATTGAAAAACTGTTTTTT.

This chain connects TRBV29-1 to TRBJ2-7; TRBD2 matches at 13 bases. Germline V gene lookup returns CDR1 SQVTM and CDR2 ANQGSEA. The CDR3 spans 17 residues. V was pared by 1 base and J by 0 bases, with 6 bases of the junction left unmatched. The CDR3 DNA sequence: TGCAGCGTTGAAGCACCGGGACTAGCGGGAAACTCCTACGAGCAGTACTTC. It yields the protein CSVEAPGLAGNSYEQYF.

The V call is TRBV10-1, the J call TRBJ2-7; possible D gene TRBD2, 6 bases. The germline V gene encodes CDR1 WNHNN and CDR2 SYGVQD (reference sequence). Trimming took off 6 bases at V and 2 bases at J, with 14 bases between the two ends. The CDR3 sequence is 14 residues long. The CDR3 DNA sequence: TGCGCCAGCAGCACCGGGACTTCCCCCTACGAGCAGTACTTC. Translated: CASSTGTSPYEQYF.

CDR3 loop: CASSLGFSGNTIYF. CDR3 bases: TGTGCCAGCAGTCTCGGATTCTCTGGAAACACCATATATTTT. The V call is TRBV28, the J call TRBJ1-3; no reliable D call. V lost 5 bases and J 0 bases, leaving 8 bases between the germline ends. This CDR3 has 14 residues. Germline lookup yields CDR1 MDHEN and CDR2 SYDVKM.

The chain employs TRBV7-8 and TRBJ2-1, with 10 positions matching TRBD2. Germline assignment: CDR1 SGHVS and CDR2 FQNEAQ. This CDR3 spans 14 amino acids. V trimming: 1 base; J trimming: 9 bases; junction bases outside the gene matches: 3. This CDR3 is CASSLGTSGSEQFF. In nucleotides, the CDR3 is TGTGCCAGCAGCTTAGGGACTAGCGGCAGTGAGCAGTTCTTC. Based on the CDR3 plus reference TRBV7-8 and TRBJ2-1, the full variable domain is GAGVSQSPRYKVAKRGQDVALRCDPISGHVSLFWYQQALGQGPEFLTYFQNEAQLDKSGLPSDRFFAERPEGSVSTLKIQRTQQEDSAVYLCASSLGTSGSEQFFGPGTRLTVL.

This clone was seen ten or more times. The CDR3 DNA reads TGTGCCAGCAGCTCCGGGACAGGGGGCACTGAAGCTTTCTTT. Translating it yields CASSSGTGGTEAFF. This chain connects TRBV6-4 to TRBJ1-1; TRBD1 aligns across 11 bases. The length of the CDR3 is 14 residues. J lost 4 bases, V lost 6 bases, and 4 bases had no gene match. In germline, CDR1 is MRHNA, CDR2 SNTAGT.

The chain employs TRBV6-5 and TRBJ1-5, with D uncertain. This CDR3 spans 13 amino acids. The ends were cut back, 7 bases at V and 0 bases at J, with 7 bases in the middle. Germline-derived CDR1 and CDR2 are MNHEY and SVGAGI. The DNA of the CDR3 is TGTGCCAGCACACCGTATAGCAATCAGCCCCAGCATTTT. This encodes CASTPYSNQPQHF.

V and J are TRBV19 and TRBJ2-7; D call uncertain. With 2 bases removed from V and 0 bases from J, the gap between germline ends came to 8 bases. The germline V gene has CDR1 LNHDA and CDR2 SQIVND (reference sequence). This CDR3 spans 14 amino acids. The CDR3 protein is CASSIQASSYEQYF. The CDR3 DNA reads TGTGCCAGTAGTATACAGGCTTCCTCCTACGAGCAGTACTTC.